This T cell receptor (beta chain) originates from a study of OX40 agonist ivuxolimab in advanced cancers. Across the study: Previous treatment with anti-PD-1, anti-PD-L1 or anti-CTLA-4 therapy was allowed; 40% had received some.

Profiled with immunoSEQ multiplex PCR; TCRdb holds only in-frame clones, not every one. The sample has around 62,000 clones, around 80% seen once. Points from the study as a whole: Both blood CD4+ and CD8+ T cells showed clonal growth by week 6 at 0.1 to 3.0 mg/kg.

The CDR3 contains 18 residues. Losses at the gene ends were 5 bases for V and 0 bases for J; bases not matched to a gene: 8. The germline V gene encodes CDR1 SGHAT and CDR2 FQDESV (reference sequence). Points on this clone: The antigen remains undetermined.

The sample in question was CD4+ or CD8+ T cells sorted from blood, obtained in a trial of the OX40 agonist ivuxolimab. The clonotype was recovered from an adult with an advanced solid tumor such as melanoma, head and neck, liver or kidney cancer. The chain uses TRBV11-1 and TRBJ2-3; 13 bases agree with TRBD2. The CDR3 spells CASSPRGLAGTSTDTQYF. The CDR3 DNA reads as TGTGCCAGCAGCCCGAGGGGACTAGCGGGGACTAGCACAGATACGCAGTATTTT.